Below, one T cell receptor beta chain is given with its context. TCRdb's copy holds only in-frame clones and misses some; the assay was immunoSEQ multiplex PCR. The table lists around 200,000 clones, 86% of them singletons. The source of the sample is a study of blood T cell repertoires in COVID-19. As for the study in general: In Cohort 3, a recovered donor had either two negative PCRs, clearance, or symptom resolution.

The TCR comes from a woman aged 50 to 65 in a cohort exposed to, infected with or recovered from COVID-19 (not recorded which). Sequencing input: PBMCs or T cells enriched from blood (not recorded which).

The CDR3 DNA reads TGTGCCAGCAGTGAGGGGACAGGGGGCTATAATCAGCCCCAGCATTTT. It translates to CASSEGTGGYNQPQHF. This rearrangement joins TRBV2 to TRBJ1-5; 12 bases map to TRBD1. V trimming: 3 bases; J trimming: 4 bases; junction bases outside the gene matches: 4. CDR3 size: 16 residues. The germline V gene has CDR1 SNHLY and CDR2 FYNNEI.